The 16 T cell receptor beta chains reported below all come from one sample, sequenced in a study of blood T cell repertoires in COVID-19. Using immunoSEQ multiplex PCR, the repertoire was profiled, and TCRdb retains in-frame clones only, with some absent. Of around 100,000 clones listed, roughly 72% are singletons. The material sequenced was peripheral blood. The receptors were gathered from a man older than 75 with acute or convalescent COVID-19.

This rearrangement joins TRBV2 to TRBJ2-7; 7 bases are shared with TRBD1. CDR1 is SNHLY, CDR2 FYNNEI, per germline. The CDR3 length is 13 residues. J was trimmed by 4 bases and V by 9 bases; bases with no gene match: 9. In nucleotides, the CDR3 is TGTGCCAGTTACAGGGGCTTTGGGTACGAGCAGTACTTC. This translates into CASYRGFGYEQYF.

This chain connects TRBV6-5 to TRBJ2-1, with D possibly TRBD1 on 6 matching bases. This CDR3 is 14 amino acids long. CDR1 is MNHEY and CDR2 is SVGAGI in the germline V gene. The V end was cut by 4 bases, the J end by 4 bases, with 11 bases between. For the CDR3, the DNA is TGTGCCAGCAGTTCGAGACAGGAGTACAATGAGCAGTTCTTC. Amino acid sequence: CASSSRQEYNEQFF.

The chain has TRBV24-1 and TRBJ2-1, with 8 bases identical to TRBD2. The CDR3 runs 15 residues. From germline, CDR1 is KGHDR and CDR2 SFDVKD. V gave up 7 bases and J gave up 4 bases; unmatched junction bases: 8. The CDR3 DNA reads as TGTGCCACCAGAGGAGCGGGAGAGGGATACAATGAGCAGTTCTTC. Its translation: CATRGAGEGYNEQFF.

This clone has only one observation. The CDR3 is CASSQVRGTEAFF. For the CDR3, the DNA is TGTGCCAGCAGCCAAGTCAGGGGGACTGAAGCTTTCTTT. The rearrangement uses TRBV3-1 (or the pseudogene TRBV3-2) and TRBJ1-1, with 7 bases identical to TRBD1. CDR3 length: 13 residues. Germline CDR1 is LGHDT and CDR2 is YNNKEL (reference sequence). Unmatched junction bases numbered 1, after V lost 1 base and J lost 5 bases.

The chain has TRBV6-2 or TRBV6-3 and TRBJ2-1; TRBD2 aligns across 13 bases. V trimming: 6 bases; J trimming: 0 bases; junction bases outside the gene matches: 11. The CDR3 has 19 amino acids. CDR1 and CDR2 (germline): MNHEY, SVGEGT. DNA of the CDR3: TGTGCCAGCAGCCCCACCGGGACTAGCGGGGTAAGCTCCTACAATGAGCAGTTCTTC. Translation gives CASSPTGTSGVSSYNEQFF.

The CDR3 reads CASSQGGQMNTEAFF. In DNA form, the CDR3 reads TGTGCCAGCAGCCAAGGGGGACAGATGAACACTGAAGCTTTCTTT. The rearrangement joins TRBV3-1 (or the pseudogene TRBV3-2) to TRBJ1-1; 7 bases agree with TRBD1. J gave up 0 bases and V 1 base, and 2 bases lay outside the gene matches. The length of the CDR3 is 15 residues. The germline gives CDR1 LGHDT, CDR2 YNNKEL (reference sequence).

The chain recombines TRBV4-2 with TRBJ2-1; D ambiguous. The CDR3 runs 16 residues. V gave up 0 bases and J gave up 5 bases, with 14 bases separating them. From germline, CDR1 is LGHNA and CDR2 YNFKEQ. In DNA form, the CDR3 reads TGTGCCAGCAGCCAAGAGCGTCTTGCACCGAACAATGAGCAGTTCTTC. Protein product: CASSQERLAPNNEQFF.

This clone has a single count. The CDR3 sequence: CASSPNPTSYEQYF. CDR3 coding DNA: TGTGCCAGCAGCCCAAACCCCACTTCCTACGAGCAGTACTTC. The gene calls are TRBV5-6 and TRBJ2-7; D remains ambiguous. The CDR3 length is 14 residues. The germline gives CDR1 SGHDT, CDR2 YYEEEE. V gave up 4 bases and J gave up 1 base, with 12 bases separating them.

The gene calls are TRBV5-1 and TRBJ2-3, with D possibly TRBD1 on 5 matching bases. Germline V gene sequence: CDR1 SGHRS, CDR2 YFSETQ. The V and J ends lost 0 bases and 5 bases respectively, with 13 bases between them. CDR3 length equals 15 residues. CDR3 sequence reads: CASSLGADKGDTQYF. The CDR3 nucleotides are TGCGCCAGCAGCTTGGGGGCGGACAAAGGAGATACGCAGTATTTT.

This clone was observed a handful of times. V gene TRBV30 combines with J gene TRBJ2-3; D call uncertain. Germline V CDR1 and CDR2: GTSNPN, SVGIG (reference sequence). There are 14 residues in the CDR3. The CDR3 DNA follows: TGTGGCTTCCAACATTCCCCCCCCACAGATACGCAGTATTTT. It codes for CGFQHSPPTDTQYF.

This chain links TRBV21-1 with TRBJ2-5; the D segment call TRBD2 is taken from the table without a DNA check. TRBV21-1 is noted as a pseudogene. This CDR3 comprises 16 residues. The CDR3, as DNA: TGTGCCAGCAGCAAAGAGCGGACTAGCCCCCCAGAGACCCAGTACTTC. Its translation is CASSKERTSPPETQYF.

The V gene is TRBV10-2, the J gene TRBJ1-5; D is unresolved. The CDR3 spans 13 residues. V shed 2 bases and J shed 5 bases, with 7 bases lying between them. Germline values: CDR1 WSHSY, CDR2 SAAADI. As DNA, the CDR3 is TGCGCCAGCAGTGAGCCAAGCGATCAGCCCCAGCATTTT. It yields the protein CASSEPSDQPQHF.

V and J are TRBV27 and TRBJ1-6; D not resolved. Deletions cut 0 bases from V and 8 bases from J, with 17 bases between. The germline V gene has CDR1 MNHEY and CDR2 SMNVEV (reference sequence). The CDR3 spans 17 residues. This CDR3 is CASSLSLARTRDSPLHF. CDR3 nucleotides: TGTGCCAGCAGTTTATCCCTGGCACGGACGAGGGATTCACCCCTCCACTTT.

The gene calls are TRBV6-2 or TRBV6-3 and TRBJ2-7; D ambiguous. V lost 5 bases and J 1 base, leaving 3 bases between the germline ends. The CDR3 extends over 11 amino acids. Germline values: CDR1 MNHEY, CDR2 SVGEGT. The CDR3 region has the DNA TGTGCCAGCAGTCGTTCCTACGAGCAGTACTTC. Its protein product is CASSRSYEQYF.

This clone was counted only a few times. The V and J genes are TRBV3-1 (or the pseudogene TRBV3-2) and TRBJ2-1; 11 bases match TRBD2. Germline V gives CDR1 LGHDT, CDR2 YNNKEL (reference sequence). The CDR3 consists of 16 residues. Losses at the gene ends were 4 bases for V and 9 bases for J; bases not matched to a gene: 11. The CDR3 protein is CASSRSTSGRGGEQFF. DNA of the CDR3: TGTGCCAGCAGCCGATCTACTAGCGGGAGAGGTGGTGAGCAGTTCTTC.

J is TRBJ2-5 and V is TRBV29-1; a weak D match, TRBD1 (5 bases). V was pared by 8 bases and J by 5 bases, with 15 bases between. This CDR3 spans 12 amino acids. Germline CDR1 reads SQVTM; CDR2 reads ANQGSEA. The DNA for the CDR3 is TGCAGCTCCACGGAAGGGGCTGAGACCCAGTACTTC. This sequence encodes CSSTEGAETQYF.